Shown below are 29 T cell receptor beta chains from a single sample sequenced in a study of regulatory T cells in long-lasting Graves disease (dated by TCRdb to the early 2020s). The library was built by means of multiplex PCR. Sequencing was performed on an Illumina HiSeq 4000. TCR beta libraries were built with iRepertoire HTBI primers and Arm-PCR amplification of CDR3 regions. The public reads were quality trimmed at Q25 with fastp and then assembled into clones with MiXCR by TCRdb, keeping productive beta chains. All rows with the same CDR3 protein become a single entry with the most common DNA and genes. This sample holds around 450,000 distinct CDR3 sequences; 20% to 25% were observed only once. Together, the top ten hold less than 9% of the sample. This specimen's time point label, per the study, means: persistent/refractory GD, antithyroid drugs over 5 years with positive TRAb. For both TCR sequencing and RNA sequencing, RNA was extracted from PBMCs in TRIzol.

The source material was peripheral blood mononuclear cells (PBMCs), sampled when the disease was refractory, from a patient treated with antithyroid drugs. These receptors were collected from a female donor with Graves disease.

Many counts were recorded for this clonotype. V gene TRBV24-1 combines with J gene TRBJ1-2; D gene ambiguous. Trimming took off 1 base at V and 14 bases at J, with 10 bases between the two ends. CDR1 and CDR2 from the germline V gene are KGHDR and SFDVKD. The CDR3 extends over 11 amino acids. In nucleotides, the CDR3 is TGTGCCACCAGTGATTTTGGCACGTTAACCTTC. Protein product: CATSDFGTLTF.

This clonotype showed up just a few times. The rearrangement joins TRBV6-9 to TRBJ2-7, with 9 bases lining up with TRBD1. The germline CDR1 and CDR2 sequences are MNHGY and SVAAGI. J gave up 2 bases and V 3 bases, and 8 bases lay outside the gene matches. The CDR3 consists of 16 residues. In DNA form, the CDR3 reads TGTGCCAGCAGTTACTCTGCCGGGACAGGGCCCTACGAGCAGTACTTC. Amino acids: CASSYSAGTGPYEQYF.

The chain uses TRBV30 and TRBJ2-7, with D unresolved. The CDR3 is made up of 13 amino acids. Trimming removed 0 bases at V and 3 bases at J, with 9 bases between. Germline CDR1 reads GTSNPN; CDR2 reads SVGIG (reference sequence). Here the CDR3 reads CAWSVPGLYEQYF. As DNA, the CDR3 is TGTGCCTGGAGTGTACCAGGCCTCTACGAGCAGTACTTC.

This clonotype was recorded many times. The chain couples TRBV12-3 or TRBV12-4 to TRBJ2-6; TRBD1 aligns across 10 bases. J was trimmed by 2 bases and V by 6 bases; bases with no gene match: 10. The CDR3 is 18 amino acids. DNA for the CDR3: TGTGCCAGCAGCATGGGACAGGGGATACGGACTGGGGCCAACGTCCTGACTTTC. Its protein is CASSMGQGIRTGANVLTF.

This clonotype was seen ten or more times. The chain employs TRBV20-1 and TRBJ1-6; D unresolved. The CDR3 is made up of 13 amino acids. V shed 6 bases and J shed 5 bases, with 11 bases lying between them. CDR1 is DFQATT and CDR2 is SNEGSKA in the germline V gene (reference sequence). The CDR3 nucleotides read TGCAGTGCCCTTTCTGTTCATAATTCACCCCTCCACTTT. The encoded protein is CSALSVHNSPLHF.

This clonotype was detected many times. CDR3 protein: CASSLSTGSYEQYF. As DNA, the CDR3 is TGTGCCAGCAGTTTATCGACAGGGTCCTACGAGCAGTACTTC. The chain combines TRBV27 with TRBJ2-7; TRBD1 aligns across 7 bases. The V gene end was trimmed by 0 bases and the J gene end by 1 base; junction bases not matched to a gene: 0. The V gene's germline CDR1 is MNHEY and CDR2 SMNVEV (reference sequence). The CDR3 is 14 residues long.

This clonotype showed up many times. The chain employs TRBV29-1 and TRBJ1-1; 7 bases are shared with TRBD1. The CDR3 runs 12 residues. The V and J ends lost 7 bases and 4 bases, in that order; junction bases with no gene match: 6. Germline CDR1 SQVTM, CDR2 ANQGSEA. DNA for the CDR3: TGCAGCGGCCAGGGGGGAGCCACTGAAGCTTTCTTT. Encoded protein: CSGQGGATEAFF.

This clonotype was seen repeatedly, ten times or more. This chain links TRBV12-3 or TRBV12-4 with TRBJ2-7, with 8 bases aligning to TRBD1. The CDR3 loop spans 12 amino acids. V lost 4 bases and J lost 7; bases outside the gene matches: 3. The CDR3 nucleotides read TGTGCCAGCAGTTCACAGGGGGAGGAGCAGTACTTC. It codes for CASSSQGEEQYF.

This clonotype was seen repeatedly, ten times or more. The chain couples TRBV29-1 to TRBJ1-2; D remains ambiguous. Per the germline V gene, CDR1 is SQVTM and CDR2 is ANQGSEA. Deletions cut 8 bases from V and 6 bases from J, with 13 bases between. The CDR3 is 11 amino acids. The CDR3 DNA reads TGCAGCTCGCGGGGAGGGAATGGCTACACCTTC. It encodes CSSRGGNGYTF.

Only a few counts were recorded for this clonotype. V usage is TRBV6-1 and J usage is TRBJ2-7, with TRBD1 matching 8 bases. There are 14 residues in the CDR3. V shed 5 bases, J shed 5 bases, and the junction held 8 bases outside the gene matches. From germline, CDR1 is MNHNS and CDR2 SASEGT. CDR3 coding DNA: TGTGCCAGCAGTCAGGGACAGGTAGTCCACGAGCAGTACTTC. It is translated as CASSQGQVVHEQYF.

The chain links TRBV11-2 to TRBJ2-1; perhaps TRBD2 as D (6 bases). CDR1 is SGHAT and CDR2 is FQNNGV in the germline V gene. CDR3 length: 14 residues. V shed 6 bases and J shed 9 bases, with 18 bases lying between them. The chain's CDR3 is CASRGQAGFSEQFF. CDR3 bases: TGTGCCAGCAGAGGTCAGGCGGGATTCAGTGAGCAGTTCTTC.

Regarding this clonotype: Mismatch with germline at one junction end may stem from a read error. The rearrangement joins TRBV12-3 or TRBV12-4 to TRBJ2-7; 11 nucleotides line up with TRBD2. The CDR3 totals 15 residues. In DNA form, the CDR3 reads TGTGCCGGCAGCAGAACTAGCGGGGGTTCCTACGAGCAGTACTTC. It encodes CAGSRTSGGSYEQYF.

The chain joins TRBV9 to TRBJ2-7; possibly TRBD2 for D (6 bases). The CDR3 loop spans 14 amino acids. Germline values: CDR1 SGDLS, CDR2 YYNGEE. The ends were cut back, 0 bases at V and 0 bases at J, with 7 bases in the middle. The CDR3 bases are TGTGCCAGCAGCGTAGACGGGAGCTCCTACGAGCAGTACTTC. It codes for CASSVDGSSYEQYF.

At least ten counts were recorded for this clonotype. CDR3 protein: CASILGVTQYF. CDR3 DNA sequence: TGTGCCAGCATCCTAGGGGTGACCCAGTACTTC. The chain uses TRBV28 and TRBJ2-5; perhaps TRBD1 as D (5 bases). CDR1 MDHEN and CDR2 SYDVKM come from the germline V gene. V lost 7 bases and J lost 7, with 10 bases in between. The CDR3 consists of 11 residues.

Note on this clonotype: A much bigger clone sits one base away, suggesting this may be a read error. This is likely a read error, given that the CDR3 carries no conserved phenylalanine or tryptophan at its end. The chain links TRBV20-1 to TRBJ2-5; maybe TRBD1 (7 bases). CDR1 is DFQATT and CDR2 is SNEGSKA in the germline V gene (reference sequence). Trimming removed 5 bases from V and 5 bases from J, with 15 bases in between. The CDR3 consists of 13 residues. CDR3 protein: CSARTGREETQYL. The CDR3 nucleotides are TGCAGTGCTCGGACAGGACGGGAGGAGACCCAGTACCTC.

This clonotype was seen a few times. A much larger clonotype is one base distant, so this may be a read error. The rearrangement uses TRBV28 and TRBJ1-2, with D unclear. Germline V gene sequence: CDR1 MDHEN, CDR2 SYDVKM. CDR3 length: 16 amino acids. Between the trimmed V and J ends, which lost 2 bases and 0 bases, there was a span of 13 bases. As DNA, the CDR3 is TGTGCCAGCAGTTTAGTGGACGCCATTACTAACTATGGCTACACCTTC. Translated: CASSLVDAITNYGYTF.

This clonotype was seen many times. In DNA form, the CDR3 reads TGTGCCAGCAGTTCCTATTGGACTGGTTTAACCTACGAGCAGTACTTC. Translation gives CASSSYWTGLTYEQYF. V usage is TRBV28 and J usage is TRBJ2-7; D possibly corresponds to TRBD2 (5 bases). Germline V gene sequence: CDR1 MDHEN, CDR2 SYDVKM. The CDR3 length is 16 residues. V was trimmed by 4 bases and J by 2 bases, leaving 18 bases between them. The full variable domain, in which reference TRBV28 and TRBJ2-7 provide the parts outside the CDR3, is DVKVTQSSRYLVKRTGEKVFLECVQDMDHENMFWYRQDPGLGLRLIYFSYDVKMKEKGDIPEGYSVSREKKERFSLILESASTNQTSMYLCASSSYWTGLTYEQYFGPGTRLTVT.

This clonotype was counted once. The chain combines TRBV4-1 with TRBJ1-2; TRBD1 agrees at 7 bases. The germline V gene encodes CDR1 MGHRA and CDR2 YSYEKL. Germline trimming cut 4 bases from V and 6 bases from J; bases unmatched to any gene: 11. This CDR3 has 15 residues. The CDR3, as DNA: TGCGCCAGCAGCCCTATAACAGGGGAGATGGATGGCTACACCTTC. It codes for CASSPITGEMDGYTF.

This clonotype was counted ten times or more. CDR3 sequence reads: CASSDMAGLDIQYF. The CDR3 nucleotides are TGTGCCAGCAGTGATATGGCCGGGCTCGACATTCAGTACTTC. V is TRBV2 and J is TRBJ2-4; no definite D call. The CDR3 runs to 14 residues. V shed 3 bases and J shed 8 bases, with 14 bases lying between them. Germline CDR1 is SNHLY and CDR2 is FYNNEI.

J is TRBJ2-3 and V is TRBV28; 13 bases are shared with TRBD2. CDR3 length: 17 amino acids. The ends lost 3 bases at V and 5 bases at J; junction bases unmatched: 8. Germline lookup yields CDR1 MDHEN and CDR2 SYDVKM. The CDR3 is CASSFQTSGGAIDTQYF. The CDR3 DNA reads as TGTGCCAGCAGTTTCCAAACTAGCGGGGGGGCGATAGATACGCAGTATTTT.

Details on this clonotype: A far larger clone is a single base away, which makes a read error likely. This sequence joins TRBV28 and TRBJ2-5; TRBD2 aligns across 7 bases. Germline lookup yields CDR1 MDHEN and CDR2 SYDVKM. The CDR3 runs to 13 residues. The CDR3 here is CAGSGGGEETQYF. The CDR3 nucleotides are TGTGCCGGCAGTGGGGGAGGGGAGGAGACCCAGTACTTC.

This clonotype has more than one count but fewer than ten. The chain carries TRBV7-9 and TRBJ2-7, with D possibly matching TRBD2 (6 bases). Germline CDR1 SEHNR, CDR2 FQNEAQ (reference sequence). This CDR3 has 15 residues. Deletions cut 5 bases from V and 6 bases from J, with 20 bases between. The CDR3 loop reads CASSTSGSRFSEQYF. Written as DNA, the CDR3 is TGTGCCAGCAGCACAAGCGGGTCACGTTTCTCCGAGCAGTACTTC.

This clonotype was seen at least ten times. This chain joins TRBV29-1 and TRBJ2-5, with 7 nucleotides matching TRBD1. CDR1 SQVTM and CDR2 ANQGSEA come from the germline V gene. The junction had 10 bases not matched to a gene; V was cut back by 7 bases and J by 5 bases. CDR3 length: 13 residues. CDR3 region: CSGSDRDVETQYF. The DNA of the CDR3 is TGCAGCGGTAGTGACAGGGATGTTGAGACCCAGTACTTC.

Remarks on this clonotype: A much more abundant neighbour one base away suggests this may be a read error. The chain recombines TRBV6-1 with TRBJ1-1, with TRBD1 matching 7 bases. J was trimmed by 1 base and V by 6 bases; bases with no gene match: 14. CDR3 length equals 17 residues. Germline V lookup: CDR1 MNHNS, CDR2 SASEGT. DNA of the CDR3: TGTGCCAGCAGCCAGATAGGACAGGAGGCGAAGAACACTGAAGCTTTCTTT. This sequence encodes CASSQIGQEAKNTEAFF.

This clonotype came up a few times. This chain joins TRBV6-1 and TRBJ2-2; D is undetermined. CDR1 and CDR2 from the germline V gene are MNHNS and SASEGT. The CDR3 extends over 13 amino acids. Between the trimmed V and J ends, which lost 6 bases and 1 base, there was a span of 6 bases. DNA of the CDR3: TGTGCCAGCAGAAGCAAGAACACCGGGGAGCTGTTTTTT. Amino acids: CASRSKNTGELFF.

The sample holds many counts of this clonotype. This chain links TRBV12-3 or TRBV12-4 with TRBJ1-3, with D possibly being TRBD1 (5 bases). The CDR3 consists of 13 residues. V gave up 5 bases and J gave up 2 bases, with 7 bases separating them. Here the CDR3 DNA reads TGTGCCAGCAGTGAACAGGCTGGAAACACCATATATTTT. Translating gives CASSEQAGNTIYF.

This clonotype has at least ten counts. The chain carries TRBV5-6 and TRBJ2-7, with D maybe TRBD1 (5 bases). Trimming took 1 base from V and 2 from J, leaving 10 bases between them. The CDR3 totals 14 residues. CDR1 and CDR2 from the germline V gene are SGHDT and YYEEEE. This CDR3 reads CASSLKGATYEQYF. The CDR3 DNA follows: TGTGCCAGCAGCTTGAAAGGGGCAACCTACGAGCAGTACTTC.

This clonotype was detected a few times. The rearrangement uses TRBV5-1 and TRBJ1-4; no clear D gene. Germline V CDR1 and CDR2: SGHRS, YFSETQ. V lost 2 bases, J lost 8 bases, and 13 bases lay in between. The CDR3 runs to 14 residues. The CDR3 is CASSFPSEDEKLFF. Written as DNA, the CDR3 is TGCGCCAGCAGCTTTCCTTCTGAGGACGAAAAACTGTTTTTT.

The V gene is TRBV28, the J gene TRBJ2-7; D is undetermined. CDR1 is MDHEN and CDR2 is SYDVKM in the germline V gene. CDR3 length: 15 amino acids. Trimming pared 7 bases from V and 2 bases from J, leaving 18 bases between. Here the CDR3 reads CASTLGDTMAYEQYF. The CDR3 DNA is TGTGCCAGCACCCTGGGCGACACTATGGCCTACGAGCAGTACTTC.